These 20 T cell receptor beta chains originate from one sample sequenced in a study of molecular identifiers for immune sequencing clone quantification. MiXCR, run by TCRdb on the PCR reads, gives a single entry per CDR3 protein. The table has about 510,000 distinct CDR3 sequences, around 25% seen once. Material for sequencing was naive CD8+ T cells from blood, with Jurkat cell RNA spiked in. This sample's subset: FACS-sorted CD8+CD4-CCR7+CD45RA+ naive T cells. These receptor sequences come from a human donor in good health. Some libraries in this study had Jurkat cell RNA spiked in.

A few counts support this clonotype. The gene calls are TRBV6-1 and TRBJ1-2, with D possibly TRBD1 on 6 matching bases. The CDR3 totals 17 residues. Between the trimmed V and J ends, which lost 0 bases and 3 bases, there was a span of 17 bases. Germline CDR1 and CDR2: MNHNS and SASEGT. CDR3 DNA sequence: TGTGCCAGCAGTGAAGCAAAACACAGGGTGAGAGACTATGGCTACACCTTC. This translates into CASSEAKHRVRDYGYTF.

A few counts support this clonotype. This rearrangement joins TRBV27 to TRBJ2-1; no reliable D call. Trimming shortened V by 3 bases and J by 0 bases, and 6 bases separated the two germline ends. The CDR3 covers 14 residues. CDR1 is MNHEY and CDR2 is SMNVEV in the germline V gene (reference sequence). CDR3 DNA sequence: TGTGCCAGCAGTTTCCGGACCTCCTACAATGAGCAGTTCTTC. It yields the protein CASSFRTSYNEQFF.

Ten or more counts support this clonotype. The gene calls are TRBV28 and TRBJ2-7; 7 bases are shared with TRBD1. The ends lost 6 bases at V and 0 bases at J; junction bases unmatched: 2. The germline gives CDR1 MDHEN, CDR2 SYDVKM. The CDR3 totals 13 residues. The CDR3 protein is CASRWDSSYEQYF. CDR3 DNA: TGTGCCAGCAGGTGGGACAGCTCCTACGAGCAGTACTTC.

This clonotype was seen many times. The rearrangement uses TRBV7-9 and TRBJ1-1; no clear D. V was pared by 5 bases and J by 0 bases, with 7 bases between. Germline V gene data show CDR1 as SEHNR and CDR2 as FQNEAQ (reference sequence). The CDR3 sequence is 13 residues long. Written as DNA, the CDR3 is TGTGCCAGCAGCCACCCCCTGAACACTGAAGCTTTCTTT. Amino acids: CASSHPLNTEAFF.

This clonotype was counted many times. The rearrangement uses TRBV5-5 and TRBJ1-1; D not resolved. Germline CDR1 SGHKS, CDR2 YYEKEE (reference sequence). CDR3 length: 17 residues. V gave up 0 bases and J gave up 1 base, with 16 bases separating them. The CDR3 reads CASSLARTVRPNTEAFF. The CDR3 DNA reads TGTGCCAGCAGCTTGGCCCGGACCGTCCGACCGAACACTGAAGCTTTCTTT. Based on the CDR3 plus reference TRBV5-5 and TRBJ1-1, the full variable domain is DAGVTQSPTHLIKTRGQQVTLRCSPISGHKSVSWYQQVLGQGPQFIFQYYEKEERGRGNFPDRFSARQFPNYSSELNVNALLLGDSALYLCASSLARTVRPNTEAFFGQGTRLTVV.

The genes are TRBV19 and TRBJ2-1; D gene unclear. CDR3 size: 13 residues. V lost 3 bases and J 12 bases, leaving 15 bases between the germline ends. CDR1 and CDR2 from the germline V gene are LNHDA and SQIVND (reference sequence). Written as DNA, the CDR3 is TGTGCCAGTAGTATCGCTCTCATGGTCGGGCAGTTCTTC. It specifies CASSIALMVGQFF.

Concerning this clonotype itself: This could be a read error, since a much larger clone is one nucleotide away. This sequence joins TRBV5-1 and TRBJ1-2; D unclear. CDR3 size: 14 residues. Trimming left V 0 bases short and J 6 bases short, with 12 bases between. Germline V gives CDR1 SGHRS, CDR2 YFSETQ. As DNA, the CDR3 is TGCGCCAGCAGCTTGGTTACTAGCCACCATGGCTACACCTTC. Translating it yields CASSLVTSHHGYTF.

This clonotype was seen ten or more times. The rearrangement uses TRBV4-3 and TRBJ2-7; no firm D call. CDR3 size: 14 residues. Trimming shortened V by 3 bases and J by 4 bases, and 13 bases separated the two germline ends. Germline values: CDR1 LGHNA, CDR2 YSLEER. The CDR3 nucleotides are TGCGCCAGCAGCCAGGGATCCACAGTGTACGAGCAGTACTTC. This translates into CASSQGSTVYEQYF.

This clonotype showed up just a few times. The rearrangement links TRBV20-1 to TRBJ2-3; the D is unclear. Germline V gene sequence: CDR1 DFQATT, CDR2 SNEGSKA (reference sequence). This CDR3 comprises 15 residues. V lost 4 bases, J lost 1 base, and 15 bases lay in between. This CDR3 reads CSATSVVWGTDTQYF. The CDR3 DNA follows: TGCAGTGCTACCAGCGTGGTTTGGGGCACAGATACGCAGTATTTT.

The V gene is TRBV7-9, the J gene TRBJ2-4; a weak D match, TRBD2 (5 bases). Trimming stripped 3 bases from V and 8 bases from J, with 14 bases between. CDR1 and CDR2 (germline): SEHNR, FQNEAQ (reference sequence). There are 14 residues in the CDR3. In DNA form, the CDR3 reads TGTGCCAGCAGCTTTCTGCGGGCGGGTGACATTCAGTACTTC. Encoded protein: CASSFLRAGDIQYF.

CDR3: CASRLDFYEQYF. Here the CDR3 DNA reads TGCGCCAGCAGACTCGACTTCTACGAGCAGTACTTC. The chain has TRBV10-2 and TRBJ2-7, with D hard to call. The CDR3 contains 12 residues. CDR1 and CDR2 (germline): WSHSY, SAAADI. With 6 bases removed from V and 3 bases from J, the gap between germline ends came to 9 bases.

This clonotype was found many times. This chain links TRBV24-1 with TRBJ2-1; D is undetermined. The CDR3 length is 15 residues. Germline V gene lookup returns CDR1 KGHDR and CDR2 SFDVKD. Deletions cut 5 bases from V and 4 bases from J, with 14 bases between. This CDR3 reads CATSAPGPTYNEQFF. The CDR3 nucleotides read TGTGCCACCAGTGCCCCCGGTCCCACTTACAATGAGCAGTTCTTC.

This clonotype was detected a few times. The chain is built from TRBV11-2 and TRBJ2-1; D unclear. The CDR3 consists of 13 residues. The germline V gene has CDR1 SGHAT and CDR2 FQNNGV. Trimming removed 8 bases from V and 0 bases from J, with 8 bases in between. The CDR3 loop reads CASGSSSYNEQFF. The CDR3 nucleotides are TGTGCCAGCGGTAGCAGCTCCTACAATGAGCAGTTCTTC.

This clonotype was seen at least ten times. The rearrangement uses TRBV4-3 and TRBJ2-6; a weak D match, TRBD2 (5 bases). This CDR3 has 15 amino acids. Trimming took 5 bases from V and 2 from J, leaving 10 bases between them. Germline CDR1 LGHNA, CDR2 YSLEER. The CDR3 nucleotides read TGCGCCAGCAGCTTCTCCGGGGCTGGGGCCAACGTCCTGACTTTC. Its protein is CASSFSGAGANVLTF.

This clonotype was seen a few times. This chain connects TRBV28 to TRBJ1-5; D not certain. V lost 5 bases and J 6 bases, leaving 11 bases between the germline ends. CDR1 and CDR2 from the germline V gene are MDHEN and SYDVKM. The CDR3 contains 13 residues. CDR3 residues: CASSPVAGQPQHF. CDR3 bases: TGTGCCAGCAGTCCCGTGGCGGGTCAGCCCCAGCATTTT. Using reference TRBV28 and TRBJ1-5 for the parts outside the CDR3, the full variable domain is DVKVTQSSRYLVKRTGEKVFLECVQDMDHENMFWYRQDPGLGLRLIYFSYDVKMKEKGDIPEGYSVSREKKERFSLILESASTNQTSMYLCASSPVAGQPQHFGDGTRLSIL.

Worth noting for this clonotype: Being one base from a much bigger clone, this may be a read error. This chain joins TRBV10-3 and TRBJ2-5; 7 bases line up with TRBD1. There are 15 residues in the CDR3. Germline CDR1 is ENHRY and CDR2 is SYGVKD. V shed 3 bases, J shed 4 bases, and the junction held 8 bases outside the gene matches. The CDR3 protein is CAISEDRDRRETQYF. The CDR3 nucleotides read TGTGCCATCAGTGAAGACCGGGACAGACGAGAGACCCAGTACTTC.

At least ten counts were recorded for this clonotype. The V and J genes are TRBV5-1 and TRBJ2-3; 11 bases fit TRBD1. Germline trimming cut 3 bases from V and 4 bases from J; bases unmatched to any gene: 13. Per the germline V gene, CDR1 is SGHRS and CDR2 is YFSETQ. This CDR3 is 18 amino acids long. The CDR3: CASSSKRTGGATADTQYF. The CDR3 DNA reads TGCGCCAGCAGCTCCAAAAGGACAGGGGGCGCCACCGCAGATACGCAGTATTTT. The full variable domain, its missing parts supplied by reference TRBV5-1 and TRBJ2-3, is KAGVTQTPRYLIKTRGQQVTLSCSPISGHRSVSWYQQTPGQGLQFLFEYFSETQRNKGNFPGRFSGRQFSNSRSEMNVSTLELGDSALYLCASSSKRTGGATADTQYFGPGTRLTVL.

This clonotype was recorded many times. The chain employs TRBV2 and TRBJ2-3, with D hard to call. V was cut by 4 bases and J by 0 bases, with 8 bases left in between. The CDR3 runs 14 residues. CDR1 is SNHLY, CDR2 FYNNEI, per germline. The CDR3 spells CASSGISSTDTQYF. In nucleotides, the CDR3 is TGTGCCAGCAGTGGTATCAGCAGCACAGATACGCAGTATTTT. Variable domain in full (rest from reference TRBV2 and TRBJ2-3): EPEVTQTPSHQVTQMGQEVILRCVPISNHLYFYWYRQILGQKVEFLVSFYNNEISEKSEIFDDQFSVERPDGSNFTLKIRSTKLEDSAMYFCASSGISSTDTQYFGPGTRLTVL.

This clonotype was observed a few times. CDR3 loop: CAISEGTSLNEQYF. The DNA for the CDR3 is TGTGCCATCAGTGAGGGGACTAGTCTTAACGAGCAGTACTTC. The rearrangement links TRBV10-3 to TRBJ2-7, with 8 bases aligning to TRBD2. The germline V gene encodes CDR1 ENHRY and CDR2 SYGVKD. The CDR3 has 14 residues. Germline trimming cut 2 bases from V and 5 bases from J; bases unmatched to any gene: 5.

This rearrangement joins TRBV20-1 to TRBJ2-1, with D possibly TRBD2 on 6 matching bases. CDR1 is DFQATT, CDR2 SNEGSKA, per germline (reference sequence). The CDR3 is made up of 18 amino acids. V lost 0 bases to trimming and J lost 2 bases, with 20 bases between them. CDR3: CSARDVLSEGRAYNEQFF. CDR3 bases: TGCAGTGCTAGAGATGTTCTCTCGGAGGGCCGGGCCTACAATGAGCAGTTCTTC.